This TCR beta chain appears in the sequencing data of a study of CD8 T cells in ankylosing spondylitis. Regarding the study as a whole: Some motif variants had been reported before (in reactive arthritis synovial fluid and blood). From matched ankylosing spondylitis synovial fluid, disease-linked clones were reportedly recovered at significantly enriched levels. A TCR beta motif of roughly 8 highly homologous variants seemed to mark ankylosing spondylitis blood.

Using quantitative 5'-RACE with molecular barcodes, the authors made TCR beta libraries. MiXCR, run by TCRdb on the 5' RACE reads, gives a single entry per CDR3 protein. Of approximately 150,000 distinct CDR3 sequences in the sample, 9.8% were seen once. The CDR3 spans 13 residues. V dropped 8 bases and J dropped 2 bases, with 10 bases sitting between them. Germline V gene lookup returns CDR1 ENHRY and CDR2 SYGVKD. Turning to this clonotype: The antigen remains unidentified.

This TCR was sampled from a female donor with ankylosing spondylitis or in good health (not recorded which). The V and J genes are TRBV10-3 and TRBJ2-1, with D perhaps assigned TRBD1 or TRBD2 (5 bases each). Sequenced input: blood, either unsorted or a sorted T cell fraction (not recorded which). CDR3 bases: TGTGCCATCCGGGACCCCACCTACAATGAGCAGTTCTTC. It specifies CAIRDPTYNEQFF.